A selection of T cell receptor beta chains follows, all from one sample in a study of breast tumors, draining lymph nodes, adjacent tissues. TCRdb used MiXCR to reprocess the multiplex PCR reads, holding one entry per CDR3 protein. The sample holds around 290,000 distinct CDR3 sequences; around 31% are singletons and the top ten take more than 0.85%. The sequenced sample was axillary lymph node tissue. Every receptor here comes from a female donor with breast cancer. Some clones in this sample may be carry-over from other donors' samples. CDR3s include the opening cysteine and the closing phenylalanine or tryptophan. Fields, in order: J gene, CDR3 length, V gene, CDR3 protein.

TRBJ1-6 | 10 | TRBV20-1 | CSARVRALHF
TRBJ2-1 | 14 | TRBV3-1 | CASSQGGTYNEQFF
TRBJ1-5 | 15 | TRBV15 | CATSSEQGQNQPQHF
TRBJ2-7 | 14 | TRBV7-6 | CASSRGTDPNEQYF
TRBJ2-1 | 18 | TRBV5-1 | CASSPWTSGDDPRNEQFF
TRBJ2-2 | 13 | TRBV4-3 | CASSQVVTGELFF
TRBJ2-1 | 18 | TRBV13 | CASSLYGGSGTSGPEQFF
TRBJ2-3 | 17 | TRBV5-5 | CASSPSDRGFRADTQYF
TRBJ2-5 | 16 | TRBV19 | CASRAGTSGVQETQYF
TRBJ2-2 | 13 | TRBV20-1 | CSARDRTTGELFF
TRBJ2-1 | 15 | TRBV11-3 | CASSSYSGALNEQFF